Listed below are T cell receptor beta chains from one sample, sequenced in a study of OX40 agonist ivuxolimab in advanced cancers. Sequenced by immunoSEQ multiplex PCR; TCRdb stores in-frame clones only, minus some. Of around 80,000 clones detected, about 92% appear once; the ten largest clones hold approximately 0.2%. Sequenced here: CD4+ or CD8+ T cells sorted from blood, sampled in a trial of the OX40 agonist ivuxolimab. Every receptor here comes from an adult with an advanced solid tumor such as melanoma, head and neck, liver or kidney cancer. CDR3s include the opening cysteine and the closing phenylalanine or tryptophan. D genes are given only for firm matches. Clone size, where shown, is once, few, many, or a class for clones that have expanded.

v_gene: TRBV30
abundance: -
d_gene: TRBD1
j_gene: TRBJ1-4
CDR3nt: TGTGCCTGGAGTGTTAGAGGTCCTAGTCCGGGACAGGGGAGGACTAATGAAAAACTGTTTTTT
CDR3aa: CAWSVRGPSPGQGRTNEKLFF

v_gene: TRBV29-1
abundance: -
d_gene: -
j_gene: TRBJ2-1
CDR3nt: TGCAGCGTTGTCCCCAGCCGGAGTCTTACCTACAATGAGCAGTTCTTC
CDR3aa: CSVVPSRSLTYNEQFF

v_gene: TRBV25-1
abundance: -
d_gene: TRBD1
j_gene: TRBJ2-5
CDR3nt: TGTGCCAGCAAGGGACAGCAAGAGACCCAGTACTTC
CDR3aa: CASKGQQETQYF

v_gene: TRBV4-2
abundance: -
d_gene: -
j_gene: TRBJ1-4
CDR3nt: TGTGCCAGCAGCCAAGAGGGTCATGCAACTAATGAAAAACTGTTTTTT
CDR3aa: CASSQEGHATNEKLFF

v_gene: TRBV4-1
abundance: -
d_gene: TRBD2
j_gene: TRBJ2-1
CDR3nt: TGCGCCAGCAGCCGACCTCAGACCAGCGGGAGGGCCTATGGTGAGCAGTTCTTC
CDR3aa: CASSRPQTSGRAYGEQFF

v_gene: TRBV7-9
abundance: -
d_gene: TRBD1
j_gene: TRBJ2-1
CDR3nt: TGTGCCAGCAGCTTAGGGACAGGCTCCTACAATGAGCAGTTCTTC
CDR3aa: CASSLGTGSYNEQFF

v_gene: TRBV27
abundance: -
d_gene: TRBD1
j_gene: TRBJ1-6
CDR3nt: TGTGCCAGCACTACCGGGACAGCGAATTATAATTCACCCCTCCACTTT
CDR3aa: CASTTGTANYNSPLHF

v_gene: TRBV10-3
abundance: -
d_gene: -
j_gene: TRBJ1-2
CDR3nt: TGTGCCATCAGTGAGGCGGGGAGTTCTTATGGCTACACCTTC
CDR3aa: CAISEAGSSYGYTF

v_gene: TRBV25-1
abundance: -
d_gene: -
j_gene: TRBJ2-7
CDR3nt: TGTGCCAGCCGGGAGCTCCACGAGCAGTACTTC
CDR3aa: CASRELHEQYF

v_gene: TRBV2
abundance: -
d_gene: TRBD1
j_gene: TRBJ1-4
CDR3nt: TGTGCCAGCAGTGAAGGGACAGGGCGGGGAGAAAAACTGTTTTTT
CDR3aa: CASSEGTGRGEKLFF

v_gene: TRBV7-8
abundance: -
d_gene: -
j_gene: TRBJ1-2
CDR3nt: TGTGCCAGCAGCCTAGGGGACCGATCCTCTAACTATGGCTACACCTTC
CDR3aa: CASSLGDRSSNYGYTF

v_gene: TRBV30
abundance: once
d_gene: -
j_gene: TRBJ1-2
CDR3nt: TGTGCCTGGAATGGTTTTAACTATGGCTACACCTTC
CDR3aa: CAWNGFNYGYTF